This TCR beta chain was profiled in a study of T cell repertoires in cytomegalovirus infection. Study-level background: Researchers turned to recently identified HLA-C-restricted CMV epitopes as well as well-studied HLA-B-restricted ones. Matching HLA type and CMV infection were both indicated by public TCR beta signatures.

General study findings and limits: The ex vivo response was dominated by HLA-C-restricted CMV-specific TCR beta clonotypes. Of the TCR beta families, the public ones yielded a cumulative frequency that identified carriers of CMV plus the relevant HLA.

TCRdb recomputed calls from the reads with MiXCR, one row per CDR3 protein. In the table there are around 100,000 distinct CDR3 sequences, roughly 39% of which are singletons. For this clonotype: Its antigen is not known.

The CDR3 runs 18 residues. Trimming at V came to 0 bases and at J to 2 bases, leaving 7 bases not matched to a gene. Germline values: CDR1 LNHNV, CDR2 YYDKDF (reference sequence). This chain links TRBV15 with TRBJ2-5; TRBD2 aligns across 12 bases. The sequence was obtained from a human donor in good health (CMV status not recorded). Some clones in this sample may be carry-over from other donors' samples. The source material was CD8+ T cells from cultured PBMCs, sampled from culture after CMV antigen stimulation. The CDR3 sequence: CATSRDPLTSGGQETQYF. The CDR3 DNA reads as TGTGCCACCAGCAGAGACCCCCTGACTAGCGGGGGACAAGAGACCCAGTACTTC. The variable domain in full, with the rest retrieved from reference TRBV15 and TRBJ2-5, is DAMVIQNPRYQVTQFGKPVTLSCSQTLNHNVMYWYQQKSSQAPKLLFHYYDKDFNNEADTPDNFQSRRPNTSFCFLDIRSPGLGDTAMYLCATSRDPLTSGGQETQYFGPGTRLLVL.